The 2 T cell receptor beta chains reported below all come from one sample, sequenced in a study of cytomegalovirus exposure and HLA in healthy donors. PCR amplification relied on 60 Vbeta primers (plus 13 Jbeta primers). The method was immunoSEQ multiplex PCR; TCRdb's version includes in-frame clones alone and lacks a portion of them. The table includes 70,000 to 95,000 clones, around 81% detected once. What was sequenced was PBMCs. Receptor source: a man aged 35-49 years in good health and CMV-seronegative.

J is TRBJ1-1 and V is TRBV2; D perhaps matches TRBD1 (6 bases). V dropped 7 bases and J dropped 1 base, with 13 bases sitting between them. CDR3 length: 14 residues. Germline CDR1 and CDR2: SNHLY and FYNNEI. CDR3 coding DNA: TGTGCCAGCATGAGGGGGGGTACGAACACTGAAGCTTTCTTT. Encoded protein: CASMRGGTNTEAFF.

The rearrangement links TRBV7-2 to TRBJ1-2, with D maybe TRBD1 (6 bases). Germline V gives CDR1 SGHTA, CDR2 FQGNSA. Between the trimmed V and J ends, which lost 1 base and 2 bases, there was a span of 8 bases. This CDR3 region has 14 residues. The CDR3 loop is CASSLVTGNYGYTF. In DNA form, the CDR3 reads TGTGCCAGCAGCTTAGTCACAGGGAACTATGGCTACACCTTC.